This T cell receptor beta chain comes out of a study of OX40 agonist ivuxolimab in advanced cancers. At the level of the study: Dose-escalation patients' cancers were hepatocellular carcinoma, melanoma, renal cell or head and neck cancer. Two patients with cutaneous melanoma and one with hepatocellular carcinoma, three in total, showed partial responses.

Looked up from germline, CDR1 is MNHEY and CDR2 is SVGAGI. V gave up 6 bases and J gave up 7 bases, with 17 bases separating them. The CDR3 has 14 residues. Sequencing was performed with immunoSEQ multiplex PCR; in TCRdb, only in-frame clones are kept and a portion is missing. The profile shows 70,000 to 95,000 clones, about 86% of them singletons. Sequencing used CD4+ or CD8+ T cells sorted from blood, obtained in a trial of the OX40 agonist ivuxolimab. The source of this sequence is an adult with an advanced solid tumor such as melanoma, head and neck, liver or kidney cancer. This sequence joins TRBV6-5 and TRBJ2-3; possibly TRBD1 or TRBD2 for D (5 bases each). In nucleotides, the CDR3 is TGTGCCAGCAGCCTCGGGGCCGGGTGGCATACGCAGTATTTT. Amino acids: CASSLGAGWHTQYF.